This TCR beta chain was found in a study of shared clonotypes between healthy human individuals. Study-wide results and caveats: Non-shared clonotypes had lower generation probabilities than those shared by all four donors.

The naive CD8 fraction comprised CD45RO-negative cells positively selected for CCR7 and excluded terminally differentiated effector memory CD45RA+ cells. As to this clone: Its antigen remains unknown.

Clones were read by immunoSEQ multiplex PCR, and TCRdb kept only the in-frame ones, dropping some. The sample holds some 2 million clones, about 95% seen once. Germline lookup yields CDR1 SGDLS and CDR2 YYNGEE. The ends lost 0 bases at V and 6 bases at J; junction bases unmatched: 3. The CDR3 has 14 residues. The specimen was naive CD8+ T cells sorted from blood. The TCR sequence derives from a man in his late teens or twenties in good health. The rearrangement links TRBV9 to TRBJ2-1; 7 nucleotides match TRBD2. The CDR3 coding sequence is TGTGCCAGCAGCGTAGGGGAGGGGAGCAATGAGCAGTTCTTC. Translated: CASSVGEGSNEQFF.